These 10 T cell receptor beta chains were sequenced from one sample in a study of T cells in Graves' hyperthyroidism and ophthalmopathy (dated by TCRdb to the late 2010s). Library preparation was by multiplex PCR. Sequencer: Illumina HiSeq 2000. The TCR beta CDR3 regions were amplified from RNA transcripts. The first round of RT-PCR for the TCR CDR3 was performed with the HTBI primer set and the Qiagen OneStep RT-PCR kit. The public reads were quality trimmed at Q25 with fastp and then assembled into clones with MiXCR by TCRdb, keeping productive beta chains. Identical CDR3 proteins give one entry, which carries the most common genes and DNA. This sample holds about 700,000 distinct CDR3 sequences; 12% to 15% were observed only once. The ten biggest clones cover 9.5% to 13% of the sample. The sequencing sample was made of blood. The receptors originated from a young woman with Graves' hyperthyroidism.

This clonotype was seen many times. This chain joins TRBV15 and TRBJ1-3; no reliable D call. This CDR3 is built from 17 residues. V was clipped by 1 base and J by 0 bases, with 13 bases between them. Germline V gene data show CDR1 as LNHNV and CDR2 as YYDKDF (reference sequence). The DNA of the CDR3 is TGTGCCACCAGCAGAGGGTTCACAGCCACCTCTGGAAACACCATATATTTT. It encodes CATSRGFTATSGNTIYF.

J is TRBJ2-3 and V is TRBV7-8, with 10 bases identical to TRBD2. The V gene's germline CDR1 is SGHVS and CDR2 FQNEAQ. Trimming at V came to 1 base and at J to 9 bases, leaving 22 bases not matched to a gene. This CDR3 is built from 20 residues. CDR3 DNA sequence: TGTGCCAGCAGCTTAGGACAGGGCGGTTTAAGCGGGGGGGATCGGGGCACGCAGTATTTT. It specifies CASSLGQGGLSGGDRGTQYF.

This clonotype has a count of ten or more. This CDR3 is CASSERGTGLYEQYF. The CDR3 bases are TGTGCCAGCAGTGAGAGGGGGACAGGGCTCTACGAGCAGTACTTC. The rearrangement uses TRBV2 and TRBJ2-7, with TRBD1 matching over 9 bases. The CDR3 has 15 amino acids. Germline CDR1 is SNHLY and CDR2 is FYNNEI. J lost 3 bases, V lost 3 bases, and 6 bases had no gene match.

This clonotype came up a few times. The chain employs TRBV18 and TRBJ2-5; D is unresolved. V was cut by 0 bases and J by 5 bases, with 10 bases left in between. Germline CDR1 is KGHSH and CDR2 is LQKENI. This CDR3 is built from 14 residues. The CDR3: CASSPPFHRETQYF. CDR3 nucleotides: TGTGCCAGCTCACCACCGTTCCATCGGGAGACCCAGTACTTC.

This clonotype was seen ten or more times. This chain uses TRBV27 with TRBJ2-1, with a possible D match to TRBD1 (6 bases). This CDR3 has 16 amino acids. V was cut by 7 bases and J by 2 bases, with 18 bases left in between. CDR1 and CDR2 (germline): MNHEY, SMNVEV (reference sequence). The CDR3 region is CASTIMDSRPYNEQFF. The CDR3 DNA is TGTGCCAGCACCATCATGGACAGCCGGCCCTACAATGAGCAGTTCTTC.

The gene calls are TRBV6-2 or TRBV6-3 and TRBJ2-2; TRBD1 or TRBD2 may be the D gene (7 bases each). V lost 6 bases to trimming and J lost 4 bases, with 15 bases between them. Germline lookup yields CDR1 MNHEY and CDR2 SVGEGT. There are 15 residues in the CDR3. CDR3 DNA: TGTGCCAGCAGCCCCCCAGGGGGGGGCACCGGGGAGCTGTTTTTT. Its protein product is CASSPPGGGTGELFF.

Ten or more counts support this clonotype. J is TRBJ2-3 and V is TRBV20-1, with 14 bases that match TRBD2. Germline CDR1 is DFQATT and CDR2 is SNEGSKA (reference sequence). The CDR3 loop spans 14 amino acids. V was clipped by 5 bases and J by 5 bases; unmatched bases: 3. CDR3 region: CSAATSGRVDTQYF. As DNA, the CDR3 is TGCAGTGCTGCGACTAGCGGGAGGGTAGATACGCAGTATTTT.

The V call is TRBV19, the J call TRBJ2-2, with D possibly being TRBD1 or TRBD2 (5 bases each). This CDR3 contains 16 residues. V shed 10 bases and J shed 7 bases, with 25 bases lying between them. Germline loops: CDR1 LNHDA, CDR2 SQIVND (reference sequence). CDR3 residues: CATQRGPRTGVGELFF. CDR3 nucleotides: TGTGCCACTCAAAGGGGACCAAGGACGGGCGTCGGGGAGCTGTTTTTT.

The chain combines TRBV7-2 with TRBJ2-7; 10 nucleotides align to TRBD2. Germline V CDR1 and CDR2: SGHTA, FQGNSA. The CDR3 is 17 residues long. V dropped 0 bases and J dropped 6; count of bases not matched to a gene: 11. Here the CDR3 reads CASSLASLLAGVGEQYF. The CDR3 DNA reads TGTGCCAGCAGCTTAGCGAGTTTGCTAGCGGGAGTTGGCGAGCAGTACTTC.

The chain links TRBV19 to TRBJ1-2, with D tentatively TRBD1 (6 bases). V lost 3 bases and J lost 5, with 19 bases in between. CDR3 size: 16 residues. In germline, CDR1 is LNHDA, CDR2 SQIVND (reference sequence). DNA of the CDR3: TGTGCCAGTAGTATTCCGGGGGGCCGCGAGGGGTATGGCTACACCTTC. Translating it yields CASSIPGGREGYGYTF.